The clone carrying this TCR beta chain occurred once. The antigen remains undetermined. The germline V gene has CDR1 SGHRS and CDR2 YFSETQ. V trimming: 5 bases; J trimming: 5 bases; junction bases outside the gene matches: 9. The CDR3 is 14 residues long. The record originates from a study of T cells in Graves' hyperthyroidism and ophthalmopathy. Notes on the study in general: Most thyroid clonotypes that were expanded above 0.001 also turned up in blood.

Clinical symptoms, serum thyroxine and TRAb, thyroid ultrasound and orbital computed tomography together formed the diagnostic basis. Authors of the study amplified TCR beta CDR3 regions from RNA transcripts. First-round RT-PCR with HTBI primers amplified the TCR CDR3 region. TCRdb used MiXCR to reprocess the multiplex PCR reads, holding one entry per CDR3 protein. This sample yields around 660,000 distinct CDR3 sequences, of which about 45% are seen a single time; 6.5% to 9% belongs to the top ten. The chain uses TRBV5-1 and TRBJ2-7; TRBD1 agrees at 8 bases. The receptor's source is an adult man with Graves' disease, either hyperthyroidism or ophthalmopathy (not recorded which). The sample taken for sequencing was peripheral blood or thyroid tissue (not recorded which). CDR3 in DNA: TGCGCCAGCAGTGAGACAGGGGAGTTAAACGAGCAGTACTTC. Translated, it gives CASSETGELNEQYF.